This T cell receptor (beta chain) comes out of a study of blood T cell repertoires in COVID-19. The table came from immunoSEQ multiplex PCR; TCRdb's copy has only in-frame clones and leaves some out. The repertoire holds around 88,000 clones, with about 88% as singletons. The germline CDR1 and CDR2 sequences are MNHNY and SVGAGI (reference sequence). V lost 7 bases to trimming and J lost 8 bases; unmatched junction nucleotides: 9. The CDR3 contains 13 residues. Sequenced input: peripheral blood. The clonotype comes from an elderly woman with acute or convalescent COVID-19. The chain combines TRBV6-6 with TRBJ1-2, with TRBD1 matching over 8 bases. Written as DNA, the CDR3 is TGTGCCAGCACCCCGACAGGGGCGGGGGGCTACACCTTC. It yields the protein CASTPTGAGGYTF.